These 8 T cell receptor beta chains originate from one sample sequenced in a study of Graves' ophthalmopathy and Graves' hyperthyroidism. From RNA, the CDR3 regions of TCR beta chains were amplified and sequenced. HTBI-primed first-round RT-PCR preceded second-round multiplex PCR. TCRdb reprocessed the multiplex PCR reads via MiXCR and lists one record per CDR3 protein. The table includes roughly 1.1 million distinct CDR3 sequences, 35% to 40% detected once. Material: peripheral blood or thyroid tissue (not recorded which). The receptors derive from an adult man with Graves' hyperthyroidism.

In this sample, this clonotype turned up many times. The rearrangement links TRBV4-2 to TRBJ1-5; no clear D gene. Germline values: CDR1 LGHNA, CDR2 YNFKEQ. This CDR3 comprises 14 residues. The V and J ends lost 1 base and 3 bases respectively, with 7 bases between them. In DNA, the CDR3 is TGTGCCAGCAGCCAAGGTGACGACAATCAGCCCCAGCATTTT. Residues: CASSQGDDNQPQHF.

The V gene is TRBV5-1, the J gene TRBJ2-5; tentatively, D is TRBD1 (6 bases). Trimming removed 5 bases from V and 14 bases from J, with 22 bases in between. This CDR3 has 13 amino acids. Germline loops: CDR1 SGHRS, CDR2 YFSETQ. The CDR3 sequence: CASSPKATGTPYF. The CDR3 nucleotides read TGCGCCAGCAGTCCCAAGGCGACCGGGACACCATACTTC.

This chain uses TRBV14 with TRBJ2-7, with no clear D. In germline, CDR1 is SGHDN, CDR2 FVKESK. The ends were cut back, 1 base at V and 4 bases at J, with 17 bases in the middle. CDR3 length: 16 residues. The CDR3 nucleotides read TGTGCCAGCAGCCAAGGCCGCGCGGAAGACTTATACGAGCAGTACTTC. Encoded protein: CASSQGRAEDLYEQYF. Drawing the rest from reference TRBV14 and TRBJ2-7, the complete variable domain is EAGVTQFPSHSVIEKGQTVTLRCDPISGHDNLYWYRRVMGKEIKFLLHFVKESKQDESGMPNNRFLAERTGGTYSTLKVQPAELEDSGVYFCASSQGRAEDLYEQYFGPGTRLTVT.

Concerning this clonotype itself: A read error is likely, as this CDR3 ends without the conserved phenylalanine or tryptophan. The DNA is left out, because the CDR3 cannot be placed on it with certainty; the CDR3 is given as TCRdb lists it. J is TRBJ2-7 and V is TRBV7-7; the table calls TRBD2, which could not be checked here. Germline V gives CDR1 SSHAT, CDR2 FNYEAQ (reference sequence). The CDR3 adds up to 12 amino acids, both ends counted. The CDR3 protein is CASSRHSGGGEI.

There are a few counts of this clonotype. The chain has TRBV20-1 and TRBJ2-7; 8 bases map to TRBD1. Germline V lookup: CDR1 DFQATT, CDR2 SNEGSKA (reference sequence). Losses at the gene ends were 3 bases for V and 4 bases for J; bases not matched to a gene: 11. This CDR3 has 15 amino acids. CDR3 region: CSASSPRQGIYEQYF. In DNA, the CDR3 is TGCAGTGCTAGTTCCCCGCGACAGGGGATTTACGAGCAGTACTTC.

The chain links TRBV10-3 to TRBJ1-1; TRBD1 matches at 11 bases. Trimming at V came to 10 bases and at J to 4 bases, leaving 11 bases not matched to a gene. The CDR3 contains 15 residues. Germline assignment: CDR1 ENHRY and CDR2 SYGVKD. The CDR3 nucleotides are TGTGCCAGCCAAGGGACAGGGGGGCTGGGCACTGAAGCTTTCTTT. Protein sequence: CASQGTGGLGTEAFF.

This clonotype was recorded many times. This rearrangement joins TRBV7-2 to TRBJ1-4, with 11 positions matching TRBD1. The CDR3 has 16 residues. The germline gives CDR1 SGHTA, CDR2 FQGNSA. The junction had 10 bases not matched to a gene; V was cut back by 5 bases and J by 8 bases. The CDR3 is CASSPTADRGREKLFF. CDR3 DNA sequence: TGTGCCAGCAGCCCCACCGCGGACAGGGGGCGGGAAAAACTGTTTTTT.

The CDR3 here is CASSRDRAEAFF. As DNA, the CDR3 is TGTGCCAGCAGCCGCGACAGGGCTGAAGCTTTCTTT. The chain recombines TRBV11-2 with TRBJ1-1; 7 nucleotides match TRBD1. J was trimmed by 6 bases and V by 5 bases; bases with no gene match: 3. The CDR3 is 12 amino acids. Germline-derived CDR1 and CDR2 are SGHAT and FQNNGV.